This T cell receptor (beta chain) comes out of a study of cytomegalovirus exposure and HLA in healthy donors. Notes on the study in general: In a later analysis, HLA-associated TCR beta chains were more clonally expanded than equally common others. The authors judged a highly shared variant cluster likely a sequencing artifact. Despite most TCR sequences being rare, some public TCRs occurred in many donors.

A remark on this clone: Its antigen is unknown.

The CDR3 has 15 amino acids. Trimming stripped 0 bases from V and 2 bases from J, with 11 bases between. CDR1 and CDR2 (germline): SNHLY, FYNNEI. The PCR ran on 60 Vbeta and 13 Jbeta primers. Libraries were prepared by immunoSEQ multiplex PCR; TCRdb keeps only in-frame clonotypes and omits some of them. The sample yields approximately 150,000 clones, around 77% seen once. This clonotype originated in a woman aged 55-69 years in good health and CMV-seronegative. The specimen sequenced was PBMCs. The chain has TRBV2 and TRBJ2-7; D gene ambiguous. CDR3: CASSEALLEPYEQYF. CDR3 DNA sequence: TGTGCCAGCAGTGAAGCGCTTCTGGAGCCCTACGAGCAGTACTTC.